This paragraph covers one T cell receptor beta chain sequence. Its antigen is undetermined. This sample is drawn from a study of identifying expanded T cells in peripheral blood. Broader study findings: Clone count variance between approximately two-week samples rose with total template count.

During the collection period, no donor immune events like infections were recorded. V gave up 2 bases and J gave up 5 bases; unmatched junction bases: 5. This CDR3 region has 14 residues. Germline V gene data show CDR1 as MNHEY and CDR2 as SVGAGI. Generated by immunoSEQ multiplex PCR, the TCRdb table keeps only in-frame clones and is missing some. The table records around 75,000 clones, 85% to 90% of them present only once. The chain employs TRBV6-5 and TRBJ1-1, with 7 positions matching TRBD1. The sequence was collected from a person aged 18 to 75 in good health. Sequencing used blood. The CDR3 DNA reads as TGTGCCAGCAGTTACGGGCAGGGGGGGACTGAAGCTTTCTTT. Amino acid sequence: CASSYGQGGTEAFF.